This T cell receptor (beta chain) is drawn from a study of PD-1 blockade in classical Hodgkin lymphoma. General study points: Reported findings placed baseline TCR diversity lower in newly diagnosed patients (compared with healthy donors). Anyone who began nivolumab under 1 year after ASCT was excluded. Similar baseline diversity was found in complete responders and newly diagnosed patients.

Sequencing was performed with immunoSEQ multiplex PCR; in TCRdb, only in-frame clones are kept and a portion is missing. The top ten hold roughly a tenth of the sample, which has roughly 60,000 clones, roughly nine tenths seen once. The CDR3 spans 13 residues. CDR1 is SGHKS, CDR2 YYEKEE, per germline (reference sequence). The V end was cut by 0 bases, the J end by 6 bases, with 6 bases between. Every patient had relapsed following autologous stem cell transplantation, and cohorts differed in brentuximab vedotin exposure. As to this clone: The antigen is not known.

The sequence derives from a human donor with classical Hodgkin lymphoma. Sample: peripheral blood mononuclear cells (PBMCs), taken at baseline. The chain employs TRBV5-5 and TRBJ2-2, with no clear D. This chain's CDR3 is CASSLVGAGELFF. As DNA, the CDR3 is TGTGCCAGCAGCTTGGTTGGGGCCGGGGAGCTGTTTTTT.